A selection of T cell receptor beta chains follows, all from one sample in a study of a mutant IDH1 vaccine in newly diagnosed glioma. The assay was immunoSEQ multiplex PCR, and TCRdb's table has in-frame clones only and misses some. The table has tens of thousands of clones, roughly 80% seen once. The specimen comprised PBMCs, sampled from a glioma patient treated with radiotherapy, temozolomide or both. The receptors were sampled from a woman aged 40 to 50 with glioma. CDR3s include the opening cysteine and the closing phenylalanine or tryptophan. Fields, in order: clone size, V gene, D gene, J gene, CDR3 protein, CDR3 DNA. The D gene is left open where the match is weak. The size field is filled for only some rows; it gives once, few, many or a size class.

.	TRBV10-3	.	TRBJ1-2	CATSLGPGNYGYTF	TGTGCCACCAGTCTAGGGCCAGGGAACTATGGCTACACCTTC
.	TRBV5-1	TRBD1	TRBJ1-1	CASSSDRDSGTEAFF	TGCGCCAGCAGCTCGGACAGGGATTCTGGCACTGAAGCTTTCTTT
once	TRBV12-5	.	TRBJ2-1	CASGLRSEGLEQFF	TGTGCTAGTGGTTTGAGGTCGGAGGGTCTTGAGCAGTTCTTC
.	TRBV10-2	.	TRBJ2-7	CASSEVRVREQYF	TGCGCCAGCAGTGAGGTCCGAGTTCGCGAGCAGTACTTC
.	TRBV9	.	TRBJ2-3	CASSAGLSQYF	TGTGCCAGCAGCGCGGGTCTCTCTCAGTATTTT
.	TRBV2	.	TRBJ2-5	CASGDTGETQYF	TGTGCCAGCGGGGACACGGGAGAGACCCAGTACTTC
.	TRBV29-1	TRBD1	TRBJ2-7	CSVGGQGSSYEQYF	TGCAGCGTTGGAGGACAGGGATCTTCCTACGAGCAGTACTTC
.	TRBV4-1	TRBD1	TRBJ2-7	CASSQFVTGAPYEQYF	TGCGCCAGCAGCCAGTTTGTGACAGGGGCACCCTACGAGCAGTACTTC
once	TRBV10-3	.	TRBJ2-1	CAISTGRQISYNEQFF	TGTGCCATCAGCACGGGGAGACAGATCTCCTACAATGAGCAGTTCTTC
.	TRBV7-9	.	TRBJ2-1	CASSSEGGVGNEQFF	TGTGCCAGCAGCTCAGAGGGCGGGGTGGGCAATGAGCAGTTCTTC
.	TRBV5-8	TRBD1	TRBJ1-2	CASTRGHNYGYTF	TGTGCCAGCACCAGGGGGCACAACTATGGCTACACCTTC
.	TRBV18	.	TRBJ2-6	CASSPPWGGSGANVLTF	TGTGCCAGCTCACCACCGTGGGGCGGATCTGGGGCCAACGTCCTGACTTTC
few	TRBV5-6	.	TRBJ1-1	CASSKNRNTEAFF	TGTGCCAGCAGCAAAAACAGGAACACTGAAGCTTTCTTT
.	TRBV14	TRBD1	TRBJ2-3	CASSEQGWGTDTQYF	TGTGCCAGCAGCGAACAGGGGTGGGGCACAGATACGCAGTATTTT
.	TRBV2	TRBD1	TRBJ1-5	CASSGGTGNQPQHF	TGTGCCAGCAGTGGGGGGACAGGGAATCAGCCCCAGCATTTT
.	TRBV2	TRBD1	TRBJ2-2	CASFTGARNTGELFF	TGTGCCAGCTTTACAGGGGCGAGGAACACCGGGGAGCTGTTTTTT
.	TRBV2	.	TRBJ2-3	CASSELTDTQYF	TGTGCCAGCAGTGAATTAACAGATACGCAGTATTTT
few	TRBV6-5	TRBD1	TRBJ1-2	CASSYWDRRGYTF	TGTGCCAGCAGTTACTGGGACAGAAGAGGCTACACCTTC
.	TRBV18	.	TRBJ2-7	CASSPWTAGEQYF	TGTGCCAGCTCACCGTGGACGGCCGGAGAGCAGTACTTC
.	TRBV2	.	TRBJ2-5	CASKRGAGETQYF	TGTGCCAGCAAGAGGGGAGCCGGAGAGACCCAGTACTTC
.	TRBV5-4	.	TRBJ2-7	CASSPGGRRYEQYF	TGTGCCAGCAGCCCTGGGGGGCGACGGTACGAGCAGTACTTC
few	TRBV29-1	.	TRBJ1-2	CSAYRVGNYGYTF	TGCAGCGCGTACAGGGTCGGGAACTATGGCTACACCTTC
.	TRBV10-1	.	TRBJ2-7	CASSEDGTYEQYF	TGCGCCAGCAGTGAGGACGGTACCTACGAGCAGTACTTC
once	TRBV5-1	TRBD1	TRBJ2-7	CASSRSGTGEDEQYF	TGCGCCAGCAGCCGCTCCGGGACAGGGGAGGACGAGCAGTACTTC
few	TRBV6-5	.	TRBJ1-1	CASSYSGGSEAFF	TGTGCCAGCAGTTACTCAGGAGGTTCGGAAGCTTTCTTT
few	TRBV5-1	.	TRBJ2-3	CASSLSGSSTDTQYF	TGCGCCAGCAGCTTAAGTGGATCTAGCACAGATACGCAGTATTTT
.	TRBV7-2	.	TRBJ2-7	CASSLWGRIVYEQYF	TGTGCCAGCAGCTTATGGGGGAGGATAGTCTACGAGCAGTACTTC
few	TRBV27	.	TRBJ1-1	CASSPGGPNTEAFF	TGTGCCAGCAGCCCCGGGGGGCCAAACACTGAAGCTTTCTTT
.	TRBV27	TRBD2	TRBJ2-3	CASSLRWRLAGFTDTQYF	TGTGCCAGCAGTTTAAGGTGGAGGCTAGCGGGGTTCACAGATACGCAGTATTTT
few	TRBV27	.	TRBJ2-2	CASSLSGQFTGELFF	TGTGCCAGCAGTTTATCAGGACAGTTCACCGGGGAGCTGTTTTTT
.	TRBV4-2	.	TRBJ1-2	CASSQDRPQGGYGYTF	TGTGCCAGCAGCCAAGATCGACCACAGGGAGGCTATGGCTACACCTTC
.	TRBV4-2	TRBD1	TRBJ1-5	CASSRDRAQPQHF	TGTGCCAGCAGCCGCGACAGGGCTCAGCCCCAGCATTTT
.	TRBV5-8	.	TRBJ1-2	CASSLGDYGYTF	TGTGCCAGCAGCTTGGGGGATTATGGCTACACCTTC
.	TRBV30	.	TRBJ2-5	CAWSVRTGETQYF	TGTGCCTGGAGTGTACGTACAGGAGAGACCCAGTACTTC
.	TRBV7-8	.	TRBJ1-3	CASSRTDQLNTIYF	TGTGCCAGCAGCAGGACGGACCAGCTTAACACCATATATTTT
.	TRBV4-1	TRBD1	TRBJ1-1	CASSKGAINTEAFF	TGCGCCAGCAGTAAGGGGGCAATTAACACTGAAGCTTTCTTT
once	TRBV18	TRBD1	TRBJ2-7	CASSPRQGVIEQYF	TGTGCCAGCTCACCACGACAGGGTGTAATCGAGCAGTACTTC
.	TRBV27	.	TRBJ2-7	CASSHGRASGEQYF	TGTGCCAGCAGCCATGGCAGGGCCTCGGGGGAGCAGTACTTC